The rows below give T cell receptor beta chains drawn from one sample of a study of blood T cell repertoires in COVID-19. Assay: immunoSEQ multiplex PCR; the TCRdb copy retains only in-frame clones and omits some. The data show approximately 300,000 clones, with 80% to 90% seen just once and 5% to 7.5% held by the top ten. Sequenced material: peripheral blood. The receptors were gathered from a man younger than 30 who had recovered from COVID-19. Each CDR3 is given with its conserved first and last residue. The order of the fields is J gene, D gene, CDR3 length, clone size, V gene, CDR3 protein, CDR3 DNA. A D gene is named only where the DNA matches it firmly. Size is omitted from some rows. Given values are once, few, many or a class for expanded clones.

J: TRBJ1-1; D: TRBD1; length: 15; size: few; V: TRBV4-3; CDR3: CASSQDIGQGREAFF; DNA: TGCGCCAGCAGCCAAGATATAGGACAGGGGAGAGAAGCTTTCTTT
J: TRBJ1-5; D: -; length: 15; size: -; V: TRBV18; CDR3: CASSRQAALNQPQHF; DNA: TGTGCCAGCTCGCGACAGGCTGCTCTCAATCAGCCCCAGCATTTT
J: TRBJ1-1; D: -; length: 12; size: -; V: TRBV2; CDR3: CASRSMNTEAFF; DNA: TGTGCCAGCAGGTCCATGAACACTGAAGCTTTCTTT
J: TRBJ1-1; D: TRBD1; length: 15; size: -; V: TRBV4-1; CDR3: CASSQEASGGTEAFF; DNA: TGCGCCAGCAGCCAAGAGGCGTCAGGGGGCACTGAAGCTTTCTTT
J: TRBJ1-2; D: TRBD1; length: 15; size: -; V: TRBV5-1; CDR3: CASRPNNRGPVGYTF; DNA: TGCGCCAGCAGACCTAACAACAGGGGGCCTGTTGGCTACACCTTC
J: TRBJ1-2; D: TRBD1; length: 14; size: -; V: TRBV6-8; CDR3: CASSLMDRSWGYTF; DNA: TGTGCCAGCAGTTTAATGGACAGGTCGTGGGGCTACACCTTC
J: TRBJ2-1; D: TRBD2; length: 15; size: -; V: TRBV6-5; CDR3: CASSTPEGLAYEQFF; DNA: TGTGCCAGCAGCACCCCAGAGGGACTAGCCTATGAGCAGTTCTTC
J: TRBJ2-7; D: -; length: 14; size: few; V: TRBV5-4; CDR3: CASSLGQSSYEQYF; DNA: TGTGCCAGCAGCCTCGGACAGAGCTCCTACGAGCAGTACTTC
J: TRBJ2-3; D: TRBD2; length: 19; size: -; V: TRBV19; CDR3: CASSITQREGTGGTDTQYF; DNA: TGTGCCAGTAGTATAACTCAGCGGGAGGGAACAGGGGGCACAGATACGCAGTATTTT
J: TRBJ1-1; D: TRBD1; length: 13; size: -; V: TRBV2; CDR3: CASSEGTGAEAFF; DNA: TGTGCCAGCAGTGAAGGGACAGGGGCTGAAGCTTTCTTT
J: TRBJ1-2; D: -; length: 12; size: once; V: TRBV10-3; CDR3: CAISPDTYGYTF; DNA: TGTGCCATCAGTCCCGACACCTATGGCTACACCTTC
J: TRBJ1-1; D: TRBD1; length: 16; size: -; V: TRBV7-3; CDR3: CASSTGQGRGGTEAFF; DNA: TGTGCCAGCAGCACGGGACAGGGGAGGGGTGGAACTGAAGCTTTCTTT
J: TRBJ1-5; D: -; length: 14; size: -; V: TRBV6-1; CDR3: CASSELGHNQPQHF; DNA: TGTGCCAGCAGTGAATTGGGGCATAATCAGCCCCAGCATTTT
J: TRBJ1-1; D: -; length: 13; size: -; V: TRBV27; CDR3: CASSLGGGAEAFF; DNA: TGTGCCAGCAGTTTGGGAGGAGGGGCTGAAGCTTTCTTT
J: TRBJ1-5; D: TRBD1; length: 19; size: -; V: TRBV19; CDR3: CASSTGPGTGKAGNQPQHF; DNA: TGTGCCAGTAGTACGGGGCCCGGGACAGGGAAGGCGGGCAATCAGCCCCAGCATTTT
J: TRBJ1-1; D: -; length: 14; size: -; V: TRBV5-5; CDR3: CASSLTVMNTEAFF; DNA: TGTGCCAGCAGCTTAACAGTAATGAACACTGAAGCTTTCTTT
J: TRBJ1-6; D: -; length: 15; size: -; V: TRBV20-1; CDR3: CSASRPGADNSPLHF; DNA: TGCAGTGCTAGTCGTCCAGGGGCAGATAATTCACCCCTCCACTTT
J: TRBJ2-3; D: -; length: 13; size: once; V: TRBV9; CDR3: CASSVMGPDTQYF; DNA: TGTGCCAGCAGCGTAATGGGGCCGGATACGCAGTATTTT
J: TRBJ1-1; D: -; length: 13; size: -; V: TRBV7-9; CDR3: CASLQGLNTEAFF; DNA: TGTGCCAGCCTACAGGGATTGAACACTGAAGCTTTCTTT
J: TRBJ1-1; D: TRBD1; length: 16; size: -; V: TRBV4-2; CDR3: CASSQGAGTVNTEAFF; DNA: TGTGCCAGCAGCCAAGGCGCCGGGACAGTGAACACTGAAGCTTTCTTT